This entry concerns a single T cell receptor beta chain. Its antigen remains unidentified. This sample stems from a study of CXCR3-negative and CXCR3-positive naive CD8 T cells. Study conclusions and caveats: Diversity proved comparably high across both naive subsets and much lower in memory CD8+ cells. Similar TRBV-TRBJ usage characterized naive CXCR3-negative and CXCR3-positive cells; memory cells differed. TRB CDR3 properties served as the basis for inferring TCR strength, and surface CD5 was comparable between naive subsets.

UMI-labeled 5' RACE yielded the TRB cDNA libraries. TCRdb reprocessed the 5' RACE reads and reports one entry per CDR3 protein, with no DNA. Listed are tens of thousands of distinct CDR3 sequences; approximately 22% falls within the top ten. There are 15 residues in the CDR3. The germline V gene encodes CDR1 MNHEY and CDR2 SVGEGT. The sorting of each CD8+ T cell subset was done in triplicate, at about 300,000 cells each. The rearrangement links TRBV6-2 or TRBV6-3 to TRBJ2-7; TCRdb selects TRBD1, and the lack of DNA leaves this call unchecked. The clonotype was recovered from a human donor in good health. Some clones in this sample may be carry-over from other donors' samples. Sequencing was carried out using memory CD8+ T cells from blood. CDR3 protein: CASSYADRFDYEQYF.